This is a list of T cell receptor beta chains from one sample in a study of CD8 T cells in ankylosing spondylitis. MiXCR, applied by TCRdb to the 5' RACE reads, yields one record per CDR3 protein. The sample holds 350,000 to 450,000 distinct CDR3 sequences; approximately 22% are singletons and the top ten take around 13%. The specimen was blood, either unsorted or a sorted T cell fraction (not recorded which). The receptor source for this set is a male donor with ankylosing spondylitis or in good health (not recorded which). Each CDR3 is given with its conserved first and last residue. D genes are given only for firm matches. Clone size is shown for a subset of rows, as once, few, many or a class of expanded clone.

V gene	clone size	D gene	J gene	CDR3 protein	CDR3 DNA
TRBV5-1	.	.	TRBJ2-7	CASSLGAVYEQYF	TGCGCCAGCAGCCTAGGGGCCGTCTACGAGCAGTACTTC
TRBV11-2	.	.	TRBJ2-7	CASSLDRWLDGCDEQYF	TGTGCCAGCAGCTTAGATCGGTGGCTAGACGGGTGCGACGAGCAGTACTTC
TRBV27	few	.	TRBJ2-7	CASTSGDTYEQYF	TGTGCCAGCACAAGCGGCGACACCTACGAGCAGTACTTC
TRBV3-1	many	.	TRBJ2-2	CASSQEGKDINTGELFF	TGTGCCAGCAGCCAAGAGGGAAAGGATATTAACACCGGGGAGCTGTTTTTT
TRBV10-3	.	.	TRBJ2-5	CAISGKLNQETQYF	TGTGCCATCAGTGGGAAGCTAAACCAAGAGACCCAGTACTTC
TRBV6-1	.	TRBD1	TRBJ2-1	CASSEAGDRGFYEQFF	TGTGCCAGCAGTGAAGCTGGGGACAGGGGGTTCTATGAGCAGTTCTTC
TRBV11-2	few	.	TRBJ2-1	CASSRSPSMGNEQFF	TGTGCCAGCAGTAGAAGTCCGTCCATGGGGAATGAGCAGTTCTTC
TRBV30	few	TRBD1	TRBJ1-1	CAWSPTGVTEAFF	TGTGCCTGGAGTCCGACAGGGGTCACTGAAGCTTTCTTT
TRBV29-1	.	TRBD1	TRBJ2-7	CSAATGEGYKQYF	TGCAGCGCCGCAACAGGGGAAGGCTACAAGCAGTACTTC
TRBV20-1	.	.	TRBJ2-5	CSARGLGPAQYF	TGCAGTGCTAGAGGACTAGGGCCGGCCCAGTACTTC
TRBV12-3/TRBV12-4	few	TRBD2	TRBJ2-3	CASSLAGGRGTDTQYF	TGTGCCAGCAGCCTGGCGGGGGGGCGTGGCACAGATACGCAGTATTTT
TRBV15	few	.	TRBJ2-5	CATSRGPGWQETQYF	TGTGCCACCAGCAGAGGCCCGGGGTGGCAAGAGACCCAGTACTTC
TRBV5-1	few	.	TRBJ1-1	CASSPSEGGGTEAFF	TGCGCCAGCAGCCCCTCCGAGGGAGGAGGCACTGAAGCTTTCTTT
TRBV2	few	TRBD1	TRBJ1-1	CASSEETGFRMNTEAFF	TGTGCCAGCAGTGAAGAGACAGGGTTTAGGATGAACACTGAAGCTTTCTTT
TRBV12-3/TRBV12-4	.	.	TRBJ2-3	CASRFPLAGADTDTLYF	TGTGCCAGCAGATTTCCCCTGGCGGGGGCCGACACAGATACGCTGTATTTT
TRBV9	few	TRBD2	TRBJ2-3	CASSVGGLVADTQYF	TGTGCCAGCAGCGTCGGGGGACTAGTCGCAGATACGCAGTATTTT
TRBV24-1	.	TRBD2	TRBJ2-1	CATSGGTGNEQFF	TGTGCCACCAGCGGGGGGACTGGAAATGAGCAGTTCTTC
TRBV20-1	many	TRBD1	TRBJ2-7	CSACRTGPTYEQYF	TGCAGTGCTTGCAGGACAGGCCCTACCTACGAGCAGTACTTC
TRBV29-1	few	.	TRBJ2-1	CSVGQAISYNEQFF	TGCAGCGTTGGACAGGCGATATCCTACAATGAGCAGTTCTTC
TRBV6-5	.	.	TRBJ2-2	CASSWDTDTGELFF	TGTGCCAGCAGTTGGGACACGGACACCGGGGAGCTGTTTTTT
TRBV6-1	.	TRBD2	TRBJ2-7	CASAGTISYEQYF	TGTGCCAGCGCCGGGACTATCTCCTACGAGCAGTACTTC
TRBV20-1	.	.	TRBJ2-1	CSADRQETYNEQFF	TGCAGTGCCGATCGACAGGAAACCTACAATGAGCAGTTCTTC
TRBV2	few	.	TRBJ2-5	CASGEQVETQYF	TGTGCCAGTGGTGAGCAGGTGGAGACCCAGTACTTC
TRBV3-1	many	.	TRBJ2-5	CATGLVDPGETQYF	TGTGCCACGGGGCTAGTCGATCCTGGAGAGACCCAGTACTTC
TRBV5-1	few	.	TRBJ2-7	CASSLGPGDVYEQYF	TGCGCCAGCAGCTTGGGACCCGGGGACGTCTACGAGCAGTACTTC
TRBV12-3/TRBV12-4	.	TRBD1	TRBJ2-1	CASSLGQGAPEQFF	TGTGCCAGCAGTTTGGGACAGGGGGCACCCGAGCAGTTCTTC
TRBV6-5	few	.	TRBJ2-1	CASSYSAMGLYNEQFF	TGTGCCAGCAGTTACTCTGCCATGGGATTGTACAATGAGCAGTTCTTC
TRBV12-3/TRBV12-4	few	.	TRBJ2-3	CASSSNLAGWPDTQYF	TGTGCCAGCAGTTCTAACCTCGCGGGATGGCCAGATACGCAGTATTTT